The 32 T cell receptor beta chains below all came from one sample that was sequenced in a study of early T cells in non-severe SARS-CoV-2 infection. TCRdb reanalysed the 5' RACE reads using MiXCR and keeps one entry per CDR3 protein. The table shows around 84,000 distinct CDR3 sequences, with 9.5% to 13% occurring only once. The sequenced material came from whole blood. Receptors were obtained from an adult who was a healthcare worker with PCR-confirmed SARS-CoV-2 infection or an uninfected control (not recorded which).

The chain joins TRBV2 to TRBJ1-2; D might be TRBD1 (5 bases). The CDR3 consists of 16 residues. Per the germline V gene, CDR1 is SNHLY and CDR2 is FYNNEI. V lost 6 bases and J lost 1, with 18 bases in between. Here the CDR3 DNA reads TGTGCCAGCAGCCCAAGGGGAGGCGACGTTAACTATGGCTACACCTTC. Encoded protein: CASSPRGGDVNYGYTF.

V is TRBV5-1 and J is TRBJ2-1; D is possibly TRBD2 (5 bases). The V gene's germline CDR1 is SGHRS and CDR2 YFSETQ. The CDR3 runs to 13 residues. V was clipped by 2 bases and J by 9 bases, with 12 bases between them. The CDR3 region has the DNA TGCGCCAGCAGCTTAGTTATAGGAGGTGAGCAGTTCTTC. Residues: CASSLVIGGEQFF.

This sequence joins TRBV13 and TRBJ1-4; D is unclear. Germline CDR1 and CDR2: PRHDT and FYEKMQ (reference sequence). The length of the CDR3 is 15 residues. Trimming left V 2 bases short and J 9 bases short, with 16 bases between. CDR3 residues: CASSLSSPGEKKLFF. DNA of the CDR3: TGTGCCAGCAGCTTATCCTCCCCGGGAGAAAAAAAACTGTTTTTT.

The chain uses TRBV29-1 and TRBJ2-3, with 7 bases identical to TRBD2. The CDR3 sequence is 14 residues long. With 7 bases clipped from V and 1 base from J, the junction kept 8 bases outside the gene matches. The germline CDR1 and CDR2 sequences are SQVTM and ANQGSEA. Here the CDR3 DNA reads TGCAGCGCCGGGAGGCAGGGCGGCACAGATACGCAGTATTTT. Protein sequence: CSAGRQGGTDTQYF.

The chain uses TRBV5-4 and TRBJ2-3; TRBD2 aligns across 8 bases. Germline CDR1 and CDR2: SGHNT and YYREEE (reference sequence). V was clipped by 1 base and J by 1 base; unmatched bases: 8. The CDR3 consists of 17 residues. The CDR3 DNA reads as TGTGCCAGCAGCTTGAAACATAGCGGGACACGCACAGATACGCAGTATTTT. This gives the protein CASSLKHSGTRTDTQYF.

This clonotype came up many times. The chain employs TRBV3-1 and TRBJ2-7, with 7 bases aligning to TRBD2. Trimming removed 0 bases from V and 11 bases from J; junction bases left unmatched: 4. CDR3 size: 12 residues. Germline loops: CDR1 LGHDT, CDR2 YNNKEL (reference sequence). This CDR3 is CASSQDRTRKYF. The CDR3 DNA reads TGTGCCAGCAGCCAAGATCGGACTAGAAAGTACTTC.

This clonotype came up many times. The CDR3, as DNA: TGTGCCACCAGTGAAAGCGGACTAGCGGGAGAGGAGACCCAGTACTTC. As protein: CATSESGLAGEETQYF. The chain employs TRBV24-1 and TRBJ2-5, with TRBD2 matching 13 bases. The CDR3 is 16 residues long. Looked up from germline, CDR1 is KGHDR and CDR2 is SFDVKD. J was trimmed by 5 bases and V by 4 bases; bases with no gene match: 6.

This clonotype was seen ten or more times. The V call is TRBV19, the J call TRBJ1-1, with a tentative D call TRBD1 (6 bases). The CDR3 spans 14 residues. Germline V gene sequence: CDR1 LNHDA, CDR2 SQIVND (reference sequence). V gave up 9 bases and J gave up 4 bases, with 18 bases separating them. Written as DNA, the CDR3 is TGTGCCAGCAACCTTCAGGGGATGGGCACTGAAGCTTTCTTT. Protein: CASNLQGMGTEAFF.

The chain recombines TRBV18 with TRBJ2-5; 11 bases match TRBD1. V trimming: 3 bases; J trimming: 1 base; junction bases outside the gene matches: 10. CDR3 length: 18 amino acids. Per the germline V gene, CDR1 is KGHSH and CDR2 is LQKENI. CDR3 sequence (DNA): TGTGCCAGCTCACCGGCCGGGACAGGGGGGCAATCCCAAGAGACCCAGTACTTC. Its translation is CASSPAGTGGQSQETQYF.

This clonotype was picked up many times. This sequence joins TRBV20-1 and TRBJ2-5, with D maybe TRBD2 (6 bases). CDR3 length equals 14 residues. Germline values: CDR1 DFQATT, CDR2 SNEGSKA (reference sequence). V lost 0 bases, J lost 5 bases, and 13 bases lay in between. The CDR3 sequence is CSARDLTAGETQYF. The CDR3 region has the DNA TGCAGTGCTAGAGACTTGACTGCGGGGGAGACCCAGTACTTC.

This clonotype came up a few times. The chain joins TRBV6-5 to TRBJ2-7, with D tentatively TRBD2 (6 bases). This CDR3 is 14 amino acids long. Trimming stripped 4 bases from V and 4 bases from J, with 14 bases between. CDR1 and CDR2 (germline): MNHEY, SVGAGI. CDR3 loop: CASSLAGRGYEQYF. In DNA form, the CDR3 reads TGTGCCAGCAGTTTGGCGGGACGGGGTTACGAGCAGTACTTC.

Worth noting for this clonotype: Possible read error: a much larger clone is one base away. The chain links TRBV18 to TRBJ2-7; no definite D call. The CDR3 covers 14 residues. Germline V gene lookup returns CDR1 KGHSH and CDR2 LQKENI. Here the CDR3 DNA reads TGTGCCAGCTCACCCCTCCCCAGGCTCTACGAGAAGTACTTC. This encodes CASSPLPRLYEKYF.

The chain combines TRBV5-1 with TRBJ1-1, with a possible D match to TRBD1 (6 bases). Trimming took off 1 base at V and 4 bases at J, with 11 bases between the two ends. Germline-derived CDR1 and CDR2 are SGHRS and YFSETQ. This CDR3 has 14 residues. CDR3 loop: CASSLRRGGTEAFF. The CDR3 bases are TGCGCCAGCAGCTTGCGTAGAGGGGGCACTGAAGCTTTCTTT.

The table lists this clonotype with a few counts. V is TRBV13 and J is TRBJ2-5; 14 bases are shared with TRBD2. This CDR3 is 16 amino acids long. Germline CDR1 is PRHDT and CDR2 is FYEKMQ (reference sequence). V lost 5 bases, J lost 1 base, and 3 bases stayed unmatched. This CDR3 is CASSQGTSGSQETQYF. In DNA, the CDR3 is TGTGCCAGCAGCCAAGGGACTAGCGGGAGCCAAGAGACCCAGTACTTC.

This clonotype was counted at least ten times. The chain employs TRBV6-5 and TRBJ2-3; tentative D call: TRBD1 (6 bases). Per germline, CDR1 MNHEY and CDR2 SVGAGI. CDR3 length: 12 amino acids. V dropped 9 bases and J dropped 2 bases, with 9 bases sitting between them. The CDR3 sequence is CASGQITDTQYF. The CDR3 DNA follows: TGTGCCAGTGGACAGATCACAGATACGCAGTATTTT.

The chain links TRBV6-1 to TRBJ2-1; the D is unclear. This CDR3 comprises 13 residues. Deletions cut 4 bases from V and 4 bases from J, with 8 bases between. In germline, CDR1 is MNHNS, CDR2 SASEGT. CDR3 bases: TGTGCCAGCAGTGGCGAACAGTACAATGAGCAGTTCTTC. Translation gives CASSGEQYNEQFF.

This clonotype was seen a handful of times. This rearrangement joins TRBV7-2 to TRBJ2-7; 11 positions agree with TRBD2. The CDR3 is made up of 17 amino acids. CDR1 and CDR2 (germline): SGHTA, FQGNSA. The junction had 4 bases not matched to a gene; V was cut back by 0 bases and J by 0 bases. The CDR3 DNA is TGTGCCAGCAGCTTAGCGGCGACTAGCGGGAACTCCTACGAGCAGTACTTC. Its translation: CASSLAATSGNSYEQYF. Together with reference TRBV7-2 and TRBJ2-7, the CDR3 gives the full variable domain: GAGVSQSPSNKVTEKGKDVELRCDPISGHTALYWYRQSLGQGLEFLIYFQGNSAPDKSGLPSDRFSAERTGGSVSTLTIQRTQQEDSAVYLCASSLAATSGNSYEQYFGPGTRLTVT.

This clonotype was observed a single time. The chain employs TRBV12-3 or TRBV12-4 and TRBJ2-3; 9 positions match TRBD1. The CDR3 loop spans 14 amino acids. Losses at the gene ends were 8 bases for V and 4 bases for J; bases not matched to a gene: 7. CDR3 sequence (DNA): TGTGCCAGCGTAACAGGGGGCGGGTCAGATACGCAGTATTTT. This translates into CASVTGGGSDTQYF.

This clonotype was counted a few times. The chain carries TRBV30 and TRBJ1-5; the match to TRBD1 covers 12 bases. With 4 bases clipped from V and 5 bases from J, the junction kept 9 bases outside the gene matches. CDR1 is GTSNPN and CDR2 is SVGIG in the germline V gene (reference sequence). The CDR3 is 16 residues long. CDR3: CAWNTGTGGMDQPQHF. DNA of the CDR3: TGTGCCTGGAATACCGGGACAGGGGGCATGGATCAGCCCCAGCATTTT.

The J gene is TRBJ2-3, the V gene TRBV28; weak D call: TRBD2 (5 bases). The length of the CDR3 is 16 residues. Germline CDR1 reads MDHEN; CDR2 reads SYDVKM. V was cut by 3 bases and J by 0 bases, with 13 bases left in between. This chain's CDR3 is CASSFPIWTSTDTQYF. CDR3 nucleotides: TGTGCCAGCAGTTTCCCTATCTGGACTAGCACAGATACGCAGTATTTT.

V and J are TRBV5-1 and TRBJ1-3, with 8 bases aligning to TRBD1. Germline CDR1 reads SGHRS; CDR2 reads YFSETQ. The CDR3 runs to 15 residues. V gave up 3 bases and J gave up 1 base; unmatched junction bases: 3. The CDR3 DNA reads TGCGCCAGCAGCTACGGACAGGGATCTGGAAACACCATATATTTT. Translating gives CASSYGQGSGNTIYF.

The chain joins TRBV12-3 or TRBV12-4 to TRBJ1-4; weak D call: TRBD1 (6 bases). V lost 5 bases to trimming and J lost 11 bases, with 18 bases between them. The CDR3 runs 14 residues. CDR3 coding DNA: TGTGCCAGCAGTCCTACAGGGCCAAGGGGGAAACTGTTTTTT. Its protein product is CASSPTGPRGKLFF.

The chain has TRBV11-2 and TRBJ1-6, with a possible D match to TRBD1 (5 bases). Germline lookup yields CDR1 SGHAT and CDR2 FQNNGV. Trimming cost V 5 bases and J 9 bases, with 14 bases left between them. CDR3 length equals 14 residues. The CDR3 protein is CASSVSGAGSPLHF. The DNA of the CDR3 is TGTGCCAGCAGCGTTAGCGGGGCTGGTTCACCCCTCCACTTT.

This clonotype has a handful of counts. The V gene is TRBV11-2, the J gene TRBJ1-4; D may be TRBD1 (5 bases). This CDR3 is built from 13 residues. V lost 8 bases, J lost 4 bases, and 11 bases lay in between. Germline lookup yields CDR1 SGHAT and CDR2 FQNNGV. CDR3 sequence reads: CASLQDINEKLFF. CDR3 bases: TGTGCCAGCTTACAGGATATTAATGAAAAACTGTTTTTT.

At least ten counts were recorded for this clonotype. This rearrangement joins TRBV11-2 to TRBJ2-3; 7 bases agree with TRBD1. CDR1 is SGHAT, CDR2 FQNNGV, per germline. This CDR3 is built from 13 residues. J was trimmed by 11 bases and V by 5 bases; bases with no gene match: 10. The CDR3 reads CASSALTGNRQYF. The CDR3 DNA reads TGTGCCAGCAGCGCTCTGACAGGGAACAGGCAGTATTTT.

The CDR3 protein is CASSGTEPRPQHF. The DNA for the CDR3 is TGTGCCAGCAGCGGGACGGAACCGAGGCCCCAGCATTTT. The rearrangement uses TRBV5-8 and TRBJ1-5; perhaps TRBD1 as D (5 bases). CDR1 and CDR2 from the germline V gene are SGHTS and YDEGEE. V lost 4 bases to trimming and J lost 9 bases, with 14 bases between them. This CDR3 is built from 13 residues.

The chain links TRBV18 to TRBJ1-1; a weak D match, TRBD1 (5 bases). Trimming removed 3 bases at V and 7 bases at J, with 12 bases between. This CDR3 comprises 13 residues. From germline, CDR1 is KGHSH and CDR2 LQKENI. Here the CDR3 DNA reads TGTGCCAGCTCACCGTCGGGACCTAATGAAGCTTTCTTT. This translates into CASSPSGPNEAFF.

This clonotype occurred many times. V usage is TRBV20-1 and J usage is TRBJ1-2; D not resolved. Between the trimmed V and J ends, which lost 2 bases and 11 bases, there was a span of 15 bases. The CDR3 runs to 12 residues. Looked up from germline, CDR1 is DFQATT and CDR2 is SNEGSKA (reference sequence). The CDR3 coding sequence is TGCAGTGCTAGACGGGCCTCCTTGAAGTACACCTTC. Translation gives CSARRASLKYTF.

J is TRBJ2-5 and V is TRBV20-1; TRBD1 matches at 12 bases. Unmatched junction bases numbered 11, after V lost 3 bases and J lost 3 bases. In germline, CDR1 is DFQATT, CDR2 SNEGSKA (reference sequence). The CDR3 totals 17 residues. CDR3 protein: CSASSVTGQGAEETQYF. CDR3 DNA sequence: TGCAGTGCTAGCTCTGTGACGGGACAGGGGGCGGAAGAGACCCAGTACTTC.

This clonotype was seen many times. This chain uses TRBV18 with TRBJ1-6; D might be TRBD1 (6 bases). V dropped 6 bases and J dropped 7 bases, with 13 bases sitting between them. The CDR3 runs to 14 residues. Germline loops: CDR1 KGHSH, CDR2 LQKENI. The CDR3 DNA reads as TGTGCCAGCTCCCTTGACAGGCGGAATTCACCCCTCCACTTT. Translating gives CASSLDRRNSPLHF.

At least ten counts were recorded for this clonotype. The J gene is TRBJ1-1, the V gene TRBV6-1; D is ambiguous. CDR3 length equals 12 residues. Trimming shortened V by 2 bases and J by 7 bases, and 8 bases separated the two germline ends. Germline lookup yields CDR1 MNHNS and CDR2 SASEGT. The CDR3 is CASSEPRLEAFF. The CDR3 nucleotides read TGTGCCAGCAGTGAACCGCGACTTGAAGCTTTCTTT.

In this sample, this clonotype turned up many times. The CDR3 protein is CASTQGSTNTGELFF. In nucleotides, the CDR3 is TGCGCCAGCACTCAGGGGTCGACGAACACCGGGGAGCTGTTTTTT. The chain recombines TRBV5-1 with TRBJ2-2, with D perhaps TRBD1 (6 bases). V was trimmed by 6 bases and J by 0 bases, leaving 12 bases between them. In germline, CDR1 is SGHRS, CDR2 YFSETQ. This CDR3 is built from 15 residues.